This is a list of T cell receptor beta chains from one sample in a study of T cells in Graves' hyperthyroidism and ophthalmopathy. TCRdb recomputed calls from the multiplex PCR reads with MiXCR, one row per CDR3 protein. This sample has about 49,000 distinct CDR3 sequences; roughly 56% occur once, and the top ten carry under 35%. The sequencing sample was made of peripheral blood or thyroid tissue (not recorded which). Receptor source: a man younger than 35 with Graves' hyperthyroidism. Each CDR3 is given with its conserved first and last residue. The order of the fields is J gene, clone size, D gene, V gene, CDR3 DNA, CDR3 protein. The D gene is left open where the match is weak. Some rows have no size entry. The others give once, few or many, or a class for an expanded clone.

J: TRBJ1-5
size: .
D: .
V: TRBV25-1
DNA: TGTGCCAGCAGTGGCTTGGGAAGGAATCAGCCCCAGCATTTT
CDR3: CASSGLGRNQPQHF

J: TRBJ1-5
size: .
D: .
V: TRBV7-8
DNA: TGTGCCAGCAGCCCGACAAATCAGCCCCAGCATTTT
CDR3: CASSPTNQPQHF

J: TRBJ2-6
size: .
D: .
V: TRBV25-1
DNA: TGTGCCAGCAGTCCCCCCACAGACTCTGGGGCCAACGTCCTGACTTTC
CDR3: CASSPPTDSGANVLTF

J: TRBJ2-5
size: .
D: TRBD1
V: TRBV15
DNA: TGTGCCACCAGCAGTTCAGGGTTGGGACAGGGCCACCAAGAGACCCAGTACTTC
CDR3: CATSSSGLGQGHQETQYF

J: TRBJ1-1
size: .
D: .
V: TRBV2
DNA: TGTGCCAGCAGTGGACAGGACACTGAAGCTTTCTTT
CDR3: CASSGQDTEAFF

J: TRBJ1-1
size: .
D: .
V: TRBV2
DNA: TGTGCCAGAGTAACTGCTCCATGGGCTGAAGCTTTCTTT
CDR3: CARVTAPWAEAFF

J: TRBJ1-1
size: .
D: TRBD1
V: TRBV5-1
DNA: TGCGCCAGCAGCTTGGCCAGACAGGGAGCTGAAGCTTTCTTT
CDR3: CASSLARQGAEAFF

J: TRBJ2-7
size: .
D: TRBD1
V: TRBV7-2
DNA: TGTGCCTGGGATCCCGGGACAGGGATATACGAGCAGTACTTC
CDR3: CAWDPGTGIYEQYF

J: TRBJ1-3
size: once
D: TRBD1
V: TRBV15
DNA: TGTGCCACCAGCAGAACGAGGCCATACAGGGGCGCGGACTCTGGAAACACCATATATTTT
CDR3: CATSRTRPYRGADSGNTIYF

J: TRBJ2-7
size: .
D: TRBD1
V: TRBV19
DNA: TGTGCCAGTAGCCCAAACAGGGGGCTAATCACCTGCGAGCAGTACTTC
CDR3: CASSPNRGLITCEQYF

J: TRBJ2-7
size: many
D: .
V: TRBV20-1
DNA: TGCAGTGCTAGGCAGCCGGGAGCCATCTACGAGCAGTACTTC
CDR3: CSARQPGAIYEQYF

J: TRBJ2-5
size: many
D: .
V: TRBV12-3/TRBV12-4
DNA: TGTGCCAGCACTAGGACAGTAGAGACCCAGTACTTC
CDR3: CASTRTVETQYF

J: TRBJ2-5
size: .
D: .
V: TRBV2
DNA: TGTGCCAGCAGTCAGAAGAGGTCGGAGACCCAGTACTTC
CDR3: CASSQKRSETQYF

J: TRBJ1-2
size: many
D: .
V: TRBV27
DNA: TGTGCCAGCAGTCCCAGACGGGACTCAAACTATGGCTACACCTTC
CDR3: CASSPRRDSNYGYTF

J: TRBJ1-5
size: many
D: TRBD1
V: TRBV2
DNA: TGTGCCAGCAGTACACAGGGGAGCAATCAGCCCCAGCATTTT
CDR3: CASSTQGSNQPQHF

J: TRBJ2-3
size: few
D: TRBD2
V: TRBV6-6
DNA: TGTGCCAGCAGTTACACCATTTTCGTTAGCGGGACGGGCACAGATACGCAGTATTTT
CDR3: CASSYTIFVSGTGTDTQYF

J: TRBJ2-5
size: .
D: TRBD2
V: TRBV29-1
DNA: TGCAGCGTGAGGCCCGGGACTAGCGGACTTCAAGAGACCCAGTACTTC
CDR3: CSVRPGTSGLQETQYF

J: TRBJ2-7
size: .
D: .
V: TRBV2
DNA: TGTGCCAGCAGTACCCAGCTTGAGCAGTACTTC
CDR3: CASSTQLEQYF

J: TRBJ2-5
size: many
D: .
V: TRBV5-1
DNA: TGCGCCAGCAGCTTGGAAAATTGGCGGAACCAAGAGACCCAGTACTTC
CDR3: CASSLENWRNQETQYF

J: TRBJ1-2
size: .
D: TRBD1
V: TRBV24-1
DNA: TGTGCCAACGGGACAGGGTACTATGGCTACACCTTC
CDR3: CANGTGYYGYTF

J: TRBJ2-5
size: many
D: .
V: TRBV5-5
DNA: TGTGCCAGCAGCTTGGGCTTCGGGCAGTTGGAGACCCAGTACTTC
CDR3: CASSLGFGQLETQYF

J: TRBJ2-2
size: .
D: .
V: TRBV11-1
DNA: TGTGCCACGCCGTACACCGGGGAGCTGTTTTTT
CDR3: CATPYTGELFF

J: TRBJ1-4
size: .
D: TRBD1
V: TRBV2
DNA: TGTGCCAGCAGGAGATACAGGGGACTGACATCAACTAATGAAAAACTGTGTTTT
CDR3: CASRRYRGLTSTNEKLCF

J: TRBJ1-4
size: .
D: .
V: TRBV25-1
DNA: TGTGCCAGCAGTGAAGGTGAAAAACTGTTTTTT
CDR3: CASSEGEKLFF

J: TRBJ1-5
size: many
D: .
V: TRBV19
DNA: TGTGCCACCCGACCCAAAGCGGGTAGCAATCAGCCCCAGCATTTT
CDR3: CATRPKAGSNQPQHF

J: TRBJ2-7
size: few
D: TRBD2
V: TRBV10-3
DNA: TGTGCCATCAGTGCTCCGGGACTAGCGGGAGAGTCCTACGAGCAGTACTTC
CDR3: CAISAPGLAGESYEQYF

J: TRBJ1-1
size: .
D: .
V: TRBV29-1
DNA: TGCAGCGTTGAAGGGGACGCGAACACTGAAGCTTTCTTT
CDR3: CSVEGDANTEAFF

J: TRBJ1-2
size: .
D: .
V: TRBV7-3
DNA: TGTGCCAGCAGCCCTTGGGGAGGGGGACTAGATGGCTACACCTTC
CDR3: CASSPWGGGLDGYTF

J: TRBJ2-7
size: .
D: TRBD2
V: TRBV7-6
DNA: TGTGCCAGCAGCTTAGGGGGACTAGCGGGAGGAAGGGAGCAGTACTTC
CDR3: CASSLGGLAGGREQYF

J: TRBJ1-5
size: .
D: .
V: TRBV7-8
DNA: TGTGCCAGCAGCGGGGGACGGGATAGCAATCAGCCCCAGCATTTT
CDR3: CASSGGRDSNQPQHF

J: TRBJ1-2
size: many
D: TRBD1
V: TRBV27
DNA: TGTGCCAGCAGAAGGTCAGGGGGCGCAAGATTCTATGGCTACACCTTC
CDR3: CASRRSGGARFYGYTF

J: TRBJ2-3
size: .
D: TRBD2
V: TRBV29-1
DNA: TGCAGCGTGAGGCCCGGGACTAGCGGGAGAACAGATACGCAGTATTTT
CDR3: CSVRPGTSGRTDTQYF

J: TRBJ1-6
size: many
D: .
V: TRBV28
DNA: TGTGCCAGCCGTCTGGGGCAAGCAAATTCACCCCTCCACTTT
CDR3: CASRLGQANSPLHF

J: TRBJ2-7
size: many
D: .
V: TRBV5-1
DNA: TGCGCCAGCAGCCCAGACAGGTACGAGCAGTACTTC
CDR3: CASSPDRYEQYF

J: TRBJ2-7
size: .
D: .
V: TRBV10-3
DNA: TGTGCCACCTTACGGTCGGCAGTGGGGATCTACGAGCAGTACTTC
CDR3: CATLRSAVGIYEQYF

J: TRBJ1-4
size: once
D: .
V: TRBV2
DNA: TGTGCCAGCAGTGATGCGGGGGGGAATGAAAAACTGTTTTTT
CDR3: CASSDAGGNEKLFF

J: TRBJ1-2
size: .
D: .
V: TRBV7-9
DNA: TGTGCCAGCAGCTTAGACCAGAGCTATGGCTACACCTTC
CDR3: CASSLDQSYGYTF

J: TRBJ2-7
size: .
D: .
V: TRBV12-3/TRBV12-4
DNA: TGTGCCAGCAGTCCGGGGACTGTCTCCTACGAGCAGTACTTC
CDR3: CASSPGTVSYEQYF

J: TRBJ2-7
size: many
D: .
V: TRBV7-9
DNA: TGTGCCAGCAGCTTAGTCGCCCCCTACGAGCAGTACTTC
CDR3: CASSLVAPYEQYF

J: TRBJ1-1
size: .
D: .
V: TRBV2
DNA: TGTGCCAGCAGTGGGGAAACGAACACTGAAGCTTTCTTT
CDR3: CASSGETNTEAFF

J: TRBJ1-5
size: once
D: TRBD1
V: TRBV5-5
DNA: TGTGCCAGCAGCCCAGGGGGGCATCAGCCCCAGCATTTT
CDR3: CASSPGGHQPQHF

J: TRBJ2-7
size: many
D: .
V: TRBV6-6
DNA: TGTGCCAGCAGTTACGGAGATGGCGAGCAGTACTTC
CDR3: CASSYGDGEQYF

J: TRBJ1-4
size: .
D: .
V: TRBV6-5
DNA: TGTGCCAGCAGTCCCACCCTTGCGGGACCAACTAATGAAAAACTGTTTTTT
CDR3: CASSPTLAGPTNEKLFF

J: TRBJ2-7
size: many
D: TRBD1
V: TRBV6-5
DNA: TGTGCCAGCAGTCGTAATGCAGGGGGCGCCGTCAACGAGCAGTACTTC
CDR3: CASSRNAGGAVNEQYF

J: TRBJ2-7
size: few
D: TRBD2
V: TRBV7-9
DNA: TGTGCCAGCAGCCCTGGGACTAGCGGGAGCCACGAGCAGTACTTC
CDR3: CASSPGTSGSHEQYF

J: TRBJ2-7
size: .
D: .
V: TRBV5-1
DNA: TGCGCCAGCTTCACACATGGGACGGAGACCTACGAGCAGTACTTC
CDR3: CASFTHGTETYEQYF

J: TRBJ2-5
size: many
D: TRBD2
V: TRBV7-3
DNA: TGTGCCAGCAGCTTACGGGGGGTTGGGACCCAGTACTTC
CDR3: CASSLRGVGTQYF

J: TRBJ2-7
size: many
D: .
V: TRBV7-6
DNA: TGTGCCAGCAGCTTAGGAGTTCGGGTGACGTCCTACGAGCAGTACTTC
CDR3: CASSLGVRVTSYEQYF

J: TRBJ1-1
size: .
D: .
V: TRBV7-8
DNA: TGTGCCAGCAGCTACCAACAGGGAGGAACTTTCTTT
CDR3: CASSYQQGGTFF

J: TRBJ1-1
size: many
D: .
V: TRBV15
DNA: TGTGCCACCAGCAGACAGGGACGGGGTACTGAAGCTTTCTTT
CDR3: CATSRQGRGTEAFF